These 17 T cell receptor beta chains came from one sample sequenced in a study of T cell responses to AZD1222 COVID-19 vaccine. The table came from immunoSEQ multiplex PCR; TCRdb's copy has only in-frame clones and leaves some out. This table holds 80,000 or so clones, 70% to 90% found once. The material was peripheral blood, obtained 28 days after the second AZD1222 dose. These receptors originate from an adult who received the AZD1222 COVID-19 vaccine.

This clone was seen just once. The chain links TRBV10-3 to TRBJ2-3; TRBD2 aligns across 9 bases. CDR1 and CDR2 (germline): ENHRY, SYGVKD. The CDR3 runs 16 residues. The J segment lost 2 bases and the V segment lost 4 bases, leaving 7 bases of the junction unmatched. CDR3 coding DNA: TGTGCCATCAGTGGTGGTAGCGGGGGATACACAGATACGCAGTATTTT. Protein sequence: CAISGGSGGYTDTQYF.

This rearrangement joins TRBV23-1 to TRBJ2-7; 8 nucleotides line up with TRBD1. TRBV23-1 is an open reading frame whose function is uncertain. J was trimmed by 4 bases and V by 0 bases; bases with no gene match: 8. This CDR3 has 16 amino acids. In DNA, the CDR3 is TGCGCCAGCAGTCAATCTGGCAGGGGGCACGGGTACGAGCAGTACTTC. This translates into CASSQSGRGHGYEQYF.

The gene calls are TRBV27 and TRBJ2-7; D ambiguous. This CDR3 comprises 13 residues. Germline values: CDR1 MNHEY, CDR2 SMNVEV (reference sequence). V was pared by 5 bases and J by 7 bases, with 15 bases between. CDR3 sequence: CASSETGQREQYF. The CDR3 DNA follows: TGTGCCAGCAGTGAGACGGGCCAACGGGAGCAGTACTTC.

V gene TRBV28 combines with J gene TRBJ1-3; a weak D match, TRBD1 (5 bases). Germline CDR1 and CDR2: MDHEN and SYDVKM. V lost 9 bases and J lost 2, with 11 bases in between. There are 13 residues in the CDR3. The CDR3 DNA follows: TGTGCCAGTACCAGGGTGGCTGGAAACACCATATATTTT. Translating it yields CASTRVAGNTIYF.

This clone was detected only once. The chain couples TRBV25-1 to TRBJ2-2, with 7 bases lining up with TRBD2. Germline V CDR1 and CDR2: MGHDK, SYGVNS. The CDR3 sequence is 13 residues long. The chain's CDR3 is CASRSGVPGELFF. CDR3 coding DNA: TGTGCATCAAGAAGCGGGGTCCCCGGGGAGCTGTTTTTT.

The chain has TRBV11-2 and TRBJ2-7; 7 bases are shared with TRBD1. V lost 1 base to trimming and J lost 4 bases; unmatched junction nucleotides: 7. CDR3 length equals 15 residues. Germline assignment: CDR1 SGHAT and CDR2 FQNNGV. CDR3 amino acids: CASSLVGTVSYEQYF. The CDR3 DNA sequence: TGTGCCAGCAGCTTAGTCGGGACAGTGTCTTACGAGCAGTACTTC.

V usage is TRBV28 and J usage is TRBJ2-2; D gene ambiguous. The V and J ends lost 3 bases and 13 bases respectively, with 9 bases between them. In germline, CDR1 is MDHEN, CDR2 SYDVKM. This CDR3 is built from 11 residues. CDR3 DNA sequence: TGTGCCAGCAGTTTGGGTATTGGGCTGTTTTTT. Protein product: CASSLGIGLFF.

The chain employs TRBV4-1 and TRBJ1-1; D is possibly TRBD1 (6 bases). The germline V gene encodes CDR1 MGHRA and CDR2 YSYEKL. The CDR3 totals 14 residues. With 4 bases removed from V and 5 bases from J, the gap between germline ends came to 14 bases. The CDR3 bases are TGCGCCAGCAGCCCTCCAGGGGCCGGGACTGAAGCTTTCTTT. Amino acids: CASSPPGAGTEAFF.

The rearrangement uses TRBV5-4 and TRBJ1-5; no firm D call. V was trimmed by 0 bases and J by 3 bases, leaving 10 bases between them. This CDR3 spans 15 amino acids. Germline V gene data show CDR1 as SGHNT and CDR2 as YYREEE (reference sequence). The CDR3 protein is CASSLVPGINQPQHF. The CDR3 DNA reads TGTGCCAGCAGCTTGGTCCCGGGAATCAATCAGCCCCAGCATTTT.

The chain carries TRBV3-1 (or the pseudogene TRBV3-2) and TRBJ1-3, with 8 bases fitting TRBD1. The length of the CDR3 is 15 residues. Trimming at V came to 2 bases and at J to 2 bases, leaving 2 bases not matched to a gene. The germline gives CDR1 LGHDT, CDR2 YNNKEL (reference sequence). The CDR3 spells CASSQRTGTGNTIYF. In DNA form, the CDR3 reads TGTGCCAGCAGCCAAAGGACAGGGACTGGAAACACCATATATTTT.

V and J are TRBV3-1 (or the pseudogene TRBV3-2) and TRBJ2-5, with 8 bases identical to TRBD2. CDR1 is LGHDT and CDR2 is YNNKEL in the germline V gene (reference sequence). Losses at the gene ends were 4 bases for V and 4 bases for J; bases not matched to a gene: 8. The CDR3 is 15 amino acids. CDR3 region: CASSPPTSGGETQYF. The CDR3 DNA follows: TGTGCCAGCAGCCCTCCTACTAGCGGAGGAGAGACCCAGTACTTC.

The chain joins TRBV5-6 to TRBJ2-1, with 7 bases identical to TRBD2. The V and J ends lost 1 base and 4 bases, in that order; junction bases with no gene match: 8. The germline CDR1 and CDR2 sequences are SGHDT and YYEEEE. This CDR3 spans 16 amino acids. CDR3 sequence reads: CASSLLSGGGYNEQFF. The CDR3 DNA reads TGTGCCAGCAGCTTGTTATCCGGGGGAGGGTACAATGAGCAGTTCTTC.

The chain uses TRBV2 and TRBJ2-2, with a possible D match to TRBD1 (6 bases). V dropped 3 bases and J dropped 1 base, with 9 bases sitting between them. Germline V gene sequence: CDR1 SNHLY, CDR2 FYNNEI. This CDR3 contains 15 residues. CDR3 region: CASSEGTLNTGELFF. The CDR3 region has the DNA TGTGCCAGCAGTGAGGGGACATTGAACACCGGGGAGCTGTTTTTT.

The chain recombines TRBV2 with TRBJ1-3, with a tentative D call TRBD1 (5 bases). This CDR3 spans 12 amino acids. Germline values: CDR1 SNHLY, CDR2 FYNNEI. Trimming removed 10 bases at V and 7 bases at J, with 14 bases between. CDR3 in amino acids: CANGTVPNTIYF. CDR3 sequence (DNA): TGTGCCAACGGGACGGTCCCCAACACCATATATTTT.

The J gene is TRBJ1-1, the V gene TRBV11-3; D unresolved. The germline gives CDR1 SGHNT, CDR2 YENEEA. The V end was cut by 1 base, the J end by 8 bases, with 8 bases between. The CDR3 spans 12 residues. In DNA form, the CDR3 reads TGTGCCAGCAGCTTAGGTGCCACCGAAGCTTTCTTT. Protein: CASSLGATEAFF.

This clone was seen a single time. The V and J genes are TRBV29-1 and TRBJ2-2; no definite D call. This CDR3 region has 12 residues. Trimming took 5 bases from V and 6 from J, leaving 10 bases between them. CDR1 and CDR2 (germline): SQVTM, ANQGSEA. The CDR3 region has the DNA TGCAGCGTTTTACTGGACCCCGGGGAGCTGTTTTTT. It is translated as CSVLLDPGELFF.

This chain connects TRBV19 to TRBJ2-2, with 10 nucleotides matching TRBD2. Looked up from germline, CDR1 is LNHDA and CDR2 is SQIVND (reference sequence). The CDR3 sequence is 15 residues long. The junction had 4 bases not matched to a gene; V was cut back by 3 bases and J by 6 bases. The CDR3 bases are TGTGCCAGTAGTATCGGTAGCGGGGGGCCCGGGGAGCTGTTTTTT. Its translation is CASSIGSGGPGELFF.